This T cell receptor (beta chain) was identified in a study of shared clonotypes between healthy human individuals (TCRdb year 2020). As for the study more broadly: A few men and a couple of women, aged 18 to 49 years, made up the cohort. For each donor, three plates each were used for CD4 naive and CD4 memory, two plates were used for CD8 naive, and one plate was used for CD8 memory. The study deeply sequenced blood TCR repertoires of roughly five healthy adults to estimate repertoire size and the extent of clonotype sharing between individuals. Libraries were prepared and TCR repertoires were sequenced by different laboratories using diverse techniques, in order to increase sequencing depth and limit assay-specific biases. Per donor, leukapheresis produced somewhere between about 0.85 and 9.5 billion PBMCs. Beyond this particular receptor, the publication reports: Compared with non-shared clonotypes, clonotypes shared by all four sorted-subset donors had higher generation probabilities. Across a handful of donors, approximately 4.9% of naive CD4, roughly 3.4% of naive CD8, about 2.3% of memory CD4, and approximately 0.4% of memory CD8 clonotypes were shared. Pairwise subsampling indicated that sequencing depth was expected to affect the degree of clonotype sharing among donors. Incomplete sequencing was indicated by rarefaction of sorted-subset datasets, despite the large sequencing depth. Sampling was restricted to blood, and TCR repertoires in tissue are likely to differ from TCR repertoires in blood. Because the study included a small number of donors, the genetic and exposure-history diversity represented was limited. Naive subsets generally had larger estimated clonotype richness than memory subsets.

The CDR3 goes from the cysteine to the phenylalanine over 16 residues. Only CDR3 DNA remains: 48 bases, in frame from the first base. The germline V gene yields SGHTA for CDR1 and FQGNSA for CDR2. The junction shows trimming of 3 bases on V and 0 bases on J, plus 13 bases between the germline ends. Donors were healthy HIV-negative adults with no recently reported acute infections or vaccinations. Every donor was a Caucasian adult living in Nashville, Tennessee, USA. CD4+ T cells were enriched by magnetic negative selection; naive cells were then positively selected on CD45RA, and the negative fraction formed the memory subset. Blood was obtained by leukapheresis, after which PBMCs were separated by Ficoll-Histopaque density gradient centrifugation and cryopreserved in liquid nitrogen vapor phase. Analytical flow cytometry was used to check the purity and quantity of every magnetically sorted T cell population. From each sorted fraction, genomic DNA was isolated and quantified by UV absorbance on a Nanodrop 2000c.

Using the deep immunoSEQ assay, TCR CDR3 regions were amplified from genomic DNA by multiplex PCR. Extracted genomic DNA from each cell subset was distributed evenly across all wells of several immunoSEQ 96-well plates, and each plate was treated as a replicate. For sorted subsets, around 200 ng genomic DNA, equal to 25,000 to 35,000 T cell genomes, was loaded into each replicate PCR. Purified libraries were quantified with a Qubit 3.0 fluorometer, sized on a Bioanalyzer 2100, and re-quantified with the KAPA Library Quantification kit. Each immunoSEQ 96-well plate was sequenced on its own single-read 150-cycle Illumina NextSeq 550 flow cell. The authors' pipeline ran thus. Because only junctional sequences without quality scores were contained in the immunoSEQ output, filtering matching that applied to full-length reads could not be performed. To assign V/J genes and CDR3, sequences were annotated against IMGT germline references using PyIR, a Python wrapper for IgBLAST v1.9. Reads were filtered out if the reads had weak V/J assignments (E-value above 1e-6), no CDR3, stop codons, out-of-frame junctions, or ambiguous translated residues. V3J clonotypes were defined as sequences sharing the same inferred V gene, J gene, and CDR3 amino acid sequence. Percentage overlap between repertoires was computed as shared unique clonotypes divided by the size of the smaller repertoire. Richness of each repertoire was evaluated using RTK rarefaction, the Chao1 estimator, and Recon v2.1 estimates of unobserved clonotypes. Generation probabilities were computed with OLGA for all TCRbeta clonotypes obtained by the gDNA method from a few donors. TCRdb carries this immuneACCESS record with in-frame sequences only. Its versions omit some clonotypes, under half of them owing to an unresolved V gene in the studies checked, with the rest unexplained. That table gives V, J and clone size, and the DNA gave D and trimming. For this sample the table gives about 360,000 clones, of which less than 85% were detected only once. The top ten constitute less than 11% of the sample.

In regard to this clone: Its antigen is unknown. Base qualities are missing; no much larger clone stands one base away.

The specimen sequenced was memory CD4+ T cells sorted from blood. The cell subset or site label on this specimen signifies: CD45RA-negative fraction. The sequence joins TRBV7-2 to TRBJ2-3, with a tentative D call of TRBD1 or TRBD2, each matching 5 bases. This receptor was identified in a man aged 30 to 39 in good health. The DNA sequence follows: TGTGCCAGCAGCTTCGGGGCAGGCCCAAGCACAGATACGCAGTATTTT. It codes for CASSFGAGPSTDTQYF.